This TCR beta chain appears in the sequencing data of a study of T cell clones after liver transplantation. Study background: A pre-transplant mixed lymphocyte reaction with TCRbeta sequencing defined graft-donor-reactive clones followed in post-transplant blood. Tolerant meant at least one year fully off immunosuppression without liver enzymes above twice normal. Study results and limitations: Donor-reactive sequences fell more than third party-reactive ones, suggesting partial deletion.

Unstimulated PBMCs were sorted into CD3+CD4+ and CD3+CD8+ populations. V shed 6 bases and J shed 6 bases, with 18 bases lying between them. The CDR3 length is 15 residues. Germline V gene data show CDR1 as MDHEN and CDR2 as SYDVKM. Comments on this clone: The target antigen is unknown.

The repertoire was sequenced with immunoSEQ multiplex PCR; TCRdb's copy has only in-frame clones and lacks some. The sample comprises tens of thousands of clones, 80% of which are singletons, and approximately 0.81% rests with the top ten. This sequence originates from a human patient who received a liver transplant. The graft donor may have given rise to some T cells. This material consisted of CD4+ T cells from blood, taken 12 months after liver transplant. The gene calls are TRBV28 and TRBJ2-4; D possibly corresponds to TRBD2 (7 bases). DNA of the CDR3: TGTGCCAGCAGCCGACAGGTTTCGGGGGGAAACATTCAGTACTTC. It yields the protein CASSRQVSGGNIQYF.